Detailed here is one TCR beta chain. These data come from a study of monozygotic twins with inflammatory bowel disease. Molecular identifiers with 6-nucleotide sample barcodes were added during cDNA synthesis via template switching. TCRdb reprocessed the 5' RACE reads; each CDR3 protein has one entry and no DNA is given. The ten most abundant clones cover roughly 7.5% of a sample with over 200,000 distinct CDR3 sequences. This CDR3 is 15 amino acids long. From germline, CDR1 is KGHDR and CDR2 SFDVKD. Input material: blood. This chain uses TRBV24-1 with TRBJ1-1; TCRdb reports TRBD1, a call that lacks DNA to check it against. The receptor was derived from a human donor with ulcerative colitis or Crohn's disease, or a healthy co-twin of an affected twin (not recorded which). CDR3 region: CATSDGRQGGTEAFF.